A selection of T cell receptor beta chains follows, all from one sample in a study of immune cell composition in non-small cell lung cancer. The data were produced by immunoSEQ multiplex PCR, yet TCRdb's version contains in-frame clones alone and is incomplete. This table holds 3,000 or so clones, around 81% found once. Material for sequencing was lung tumor tissue. These receptors were taken from a human donor with non-small cell lung cancer. CDR3s include the opening cysteine and the closing phenylalanine or tryptophan. The D gene is left open where the match is weak. A clone size is listed for some rows: how often the clone was seen (once, few, many), or a class if it is expanded.

d_call	v_call	j_call	clone_size	cdr3_nt	cdr3_aa
TRBD2	TRBV5-4	TRBJ2-7	.	TGTGCCAGCAGCCAGGGACTAGCGGGAGGGCCCAACGAGCAGTACTTC	CASSQGLAGGPNEQYF
TRBD2	TRBV15	TRBJ2-1	few	TGTGCCACCAGCTATCGTCCCGGGACTAGTAGCGAGCAGTTCTTC	CATSYRPGTSSEQFF
.	TRBV30	TRBJ2-3	.	TGTGCCTGGAAAGGGGGGGCAGATACGCAGTATTTT	CAWKGGADTQYF
.	TRBV11-2	TRBJ2-5	.	TGTGCCAGCAGCTTAGAGGTTACAGGGCAAGAGACCCAGTACTTC	CASSLEVTGQETQYF
TRBD2	TRBV7-9	TRBJ2-1	.	TGTGCCAGCAGCTTTTTCTCGGGACTAGCTCTAGAGCAGTTCTTC	CASSFFSGLALEQFF
TRBD2	TRBV11-2	TRBJ2-5	.	TGTGGGACGGGACTAACTAATCAAGAGACCCAGTACTTC	CGTGLTNQETQYF
.	TRBV18	TRBJ2-1	.	TGTGCCAGCTCACCGGGCCAAAAGCATGAGCAGTTCTTC	CASSPGQKHEQFF
.	TRBV19	TRBJ2-1	.	TGTGCCAGTAGTATTGGTTTACGCGATGAGCAGTTCTTC	CASSIGLRDEQFF
TRBD2	TRBV9	TRBJ2-1	.	TGTGCCAGCAGCCCCTGGACTAGCGGGGTCAATGAGCAGTTCTTC	CASSPWTSGVNEQFF
.	TRBV6-4	TRBJ1-5	.	TGTGCCAGCAGTGGGGACTACAATCAGCCCCAGCATTTT	CASSGDYNQPQHF
.	TRBV5-6	TRBJ2-7	.	TGTGCCAGCAGCTTGTGGGCGAGCTACGAGCAGTACTTC	CASSLWASYEQYF
.	TRBV10-3	TRBJ1-1	.	TGTGCCATCAGGGGCATGAACACTGAAGCTTTCTTT	CAIRGMNTEAFF
.	TRBV2	TRBJ2-6	.	TGTGCCAGCAGTCGGGAGACTGGCCGCTCTGGGGCCAACGTCCTGACTTTC	CASSRETGRSGANVLTF
TRBD1	TRBV23-1	TRBJ2-3	.	TGCGCCAGCAGTCAATCGGACAGGGCCGGATCCGATACGCAGTATTTT	CASSQSDRAGSDTQYF
.	TRBV7-2	TRBJ2-3	once	TGTGCCAGCAGCTTAGGTCTAGCGACAGATACGCAGTATTTT	CASSLGLATDTQYF
.	TRBV6-1	TRBJ1-5	.	TGTGCCAGCGGGCATCCTCCCGGCAGCAATCAGCCCCAGCATTTT	CASGHPPGSNQPQHF
.	TRBV11-3	TRBJ2-4	.	TGTGCCAGCAGCCCGCGACAGAAAAACATTCAGTACTTC	CASSPRQKNIQYF
TRBD2	TRBV2	TRBJ2-3	.	TGTGCCAGCAGAAGGGGACTAGCGGGGGCAACAGATACGCAGTATTTT	CASRRGLAGATDTQYF
TRBD2	TRBV19	TRBJ2-1	.	TGTGCCACCTCTCGATCTAGCGGGTGGGGTGATGAGCAGTTCTTC	CATSRSSGWGDEQFF
.	TRBV7-2	TRBJ1-3	few	TGTGCCAGCAGCTTCCGACAGTCCCTGGAGAACACCATATATTTT	CASSFRQSLENTIYF
TRBD2	TRBV27	TRBJ2-1	.	TGTGCCAGCAGTCTCCCTACACTAGCGGGAAGTTTCAATGAGCAGTTCTTC	CASSLPTLAGSFNEQFF
TRBD2	TRBV11-2	TRBJ2-2	.	TGTGCCAGTCAAAGCGGGATTGGGACCGGGGAGCTGTTTTTT	CASQSGIGTGELFF
TRBD1	TRBV6-5	TRBJ1-3	.	TGTGCCAGCAGGCGAGGACAGGGGGCTGGAAACACCATATATTTT	CASRRGQGAGNTIYF
TRBD1	TRBV7-2	TRBJ1-5	.	TGTGCCAGCAGCCTCACCGGGACAGGGAACAATCAGCCCCAGCATTTT	CASSLTGTGNNQPQHF
.	TRBV19	TRBJ1-1	.	TGTGCCAGTAGTAAGGGCGAGGGAAACGCTGAAGCTTTCTTT	CASSKGEGNAEAFF
TRBD1	TRBV2	TRBJ2-7	.	TGTGCCAGCAGTGAAACTCCAGGGGGCATTGCCTACGAGCAGTACTTC	CASSETPGGIAYEQYF
TRBD1	TRBV10-3	TRBJ1-1	.	TGTGCCATCAAAGGGGGCGGGCGAATGAACACTGAAGCTTTCTTT	CAIKGGGRMNTEAFF
TRBD2	TRBV6-1	TRBJ2-3	.	TGTGCCAGCAGTGAAGAAGCGGGAGGGCCAGATACGCAGTATTTT	CASSEEAGGPDTQYF
.	TRBV29-1	TRBJ1-5	.	TGCAGCGTCGAATTCAGGCCGGATCAGCCCCAGCATTTT	CSVEFRPDQPQHF
TRBD2	TRBV28	TRBJ2-7	.	TGTGCCAGCGGGAGGGCCTCCTACGAGCAGTACTTC	CASGRASYEQYF
TRBD2	TRBV4-3	TRBJ2-5	.	TGCGCCAGCAGCCAAGATCCGGCGGGAGGGCCCCAAGAGACCCAGTACTTC	CASSQDPAGGPQETQYF
.	TRBV7-7	TRBJ2-5	.	TGTGCTAGCAGCTTAAAAGGCGGCCAGATAGGCCAGAAACCAGAGACCCAGTACTTC	CASSLKGGQIGQKPETQYF
.	TRBV2	TRBJ2-7	.	TGTGCCAGCAATATTGCAGTATTCTACGAGCAGTACTTC	CASNIAVFYEQYF
.	TRBV21-1	TRBJ2-7	.	TGTGCCAGCGGACCTCCGGGACAGGGGGGCAACGAGCAGTACTTC	CASGPPGQGGNEQYF
TRBD1	TRBV19	TRBJ2-2	.	TGTGCCAGTAGTATAACCCCAGGGGGCAGCACCGGGGAGCTGTTTTTT	CASSITPGGSTGELFF
TRBD1	TRBV30	TRBJ2-7	.	TGTGCCTGGAGTGAAGGACAGGGTACTGAGCAGTACTTC	CAWSEGQGTEQYF
TRBD1	TRBV2	TRBJ1-3	.	TGTGCCAGCAGAGACAGGGTTACGGGCTCTGGAAACACCATATATTTT	CASRDRVTGSGNTIYF
.	TRBV19	TRBJ2-3	.	TGTGCCAGTAGTATAGATCGGCTGTCACTAAATACGCAGTATTTT	CASSIDRLSLNTQYF
TRBD1	TRBV2	TRBJ1-5	.	TGTGCCAGCAGCCGAGGACAGGAGGGCAATCAGCCCCAGCATTTT	CASSRGQEGNQPQHF
.	TRBV19	TRBJ2-2	.	TGTGCCAGTAGAACTTATGCGGGTCGGACCACCGGGGAGCTGTTTTTT	CASRTYAGRTTGELFF
TRBD2	TRBV19	TRBJ2-5	.	TGTGCCAGTAGCCCGACTAGCGGGGGTAAGACCCAGTACTTC	CASSPTSGGKTQYF
TRBD1	TRBV19	TRBJ1-2	.	TGTGCCAGTAGTGTAGGGACAGGGGGAAAGTACGGCTACACCTTC	CASSVGTGGKYGYTF
TRBD2	TRBV6-6	TRBJ2-3	.	TGTGCCAGCAGTCCTAAACTAGCGGGAACAGATACGCAGTATTTT	CASSPKLAGTDTQYF
TRBD2	TRBV28	TRBJ2-7	.	TGTGCCAGCATAGCGGGAGGCTCCTACGAGCAGTACTTC	CASIAGGSYEQYF
TRBD2	TRBV19	TRBJ2-1	.	TGTGTCAGCAAAGACTCTAGCGGATCCTACAATGAGCAGTTCTTC	CVSKDSSGSYNEQFF
TRBD2	TRBV7-3	TRBJ2-3	.	TGTGCCAGCAGCCCGGGACTAGCGGCGAGCACAGATACGCAGTATTTT	CASSPGLAASTDTQYF
.	TRBV2	TRBJ1-5	few	TGTGCCAGCAGTGAAGCGCAGGGGCTGGGGCAGCCCCAGCATTTT	CASSEAQGLGQPQHF